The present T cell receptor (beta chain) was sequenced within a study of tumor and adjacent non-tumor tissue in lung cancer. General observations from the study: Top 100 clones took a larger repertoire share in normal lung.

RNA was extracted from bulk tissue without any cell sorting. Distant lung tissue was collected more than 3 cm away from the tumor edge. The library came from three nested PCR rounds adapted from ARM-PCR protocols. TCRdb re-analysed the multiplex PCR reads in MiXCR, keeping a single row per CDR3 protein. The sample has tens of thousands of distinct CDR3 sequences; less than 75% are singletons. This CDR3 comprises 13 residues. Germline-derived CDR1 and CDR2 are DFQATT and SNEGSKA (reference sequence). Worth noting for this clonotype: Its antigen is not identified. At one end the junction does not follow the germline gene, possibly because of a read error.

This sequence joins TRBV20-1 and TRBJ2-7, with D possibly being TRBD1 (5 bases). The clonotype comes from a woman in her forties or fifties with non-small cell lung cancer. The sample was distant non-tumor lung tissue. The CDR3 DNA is TGCAGCGCTAGAGATCCAGGGTCTTACGAGCAGTACTTC. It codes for CSARDPGSYEQYF.